This T cell receptor beta chain was retrieved from a study of cytomegalovirus exposure and HLA in healthy donors. On this clone: Its antigen is not known.

V was pared by 6 bases and J by 4 bases, with 8 bases of the junction left unmatched. The CDR3 is 13 amino acids. The germline CDR1 and CDR2 sequences are SQVTM and ANQGSEA. Separation from the roughly 680-subject first cohort characterized the roughly 130-subject validation cohort, to which the donors belonged. The method was immunoSEQ multiplex PCR; TCRdb's version includes in-frame clones alone and lacks a portion of them. The data show tens of thousands of clones, over 85% seen once. Study conclusions and caveats: Listed as cytomegalovirus-associated were 164 TCR beta chains. Reportedly, cytomegalovirus status was diagnosed with high sensitivity and specificity. While the bulk of TCR sequences proved rare, some public TCRs turned up in many donors.

V is TRBV29-1 and J is TRBJ2-5, with TRBD2 identical over 7 bases. The sequence came from a woman between 18 and 30 years old in good health and CMV-seronegative. The sequenced sample was PBMCs. Written as DNA, the CDR3 is TGCAGCGTCGCACCAAGCGGGGCAGAGACCCAGTACTTC. Its translation: CSVAPSGAETQYF. The entire variable domain, with the rest obtained from reference TRBV29-1 and TRBJ2-5, is as follows: SAVISQKPSRDICQRGTSLTIQCQVDSQVTMMFWYRQQPGQSLTLIATANQGSEATYESGFVIDKFPISRPNLTFSTLTVSNMSPEDSSIYLCSVAPSGAETQYFGPGTRLLVL.